Listed below are T cell receptor beta chains from one sample, sequenced in a study of cytomegalovirus exposure and HLA in healthy donors. Assay: immunoSEQ multiplex PCR; the TCRdb copy retains only in-frame clones and omits some. The table lists 160,000 or so clones, approximately 80% of them singletons. The material sequenced was PBMCs. The receptors originated from a woman aged 40-49 years in good health and CMV-seropositive. The CDR3 runs from the conserved cysteine through the conserved F or W. D genes are given only for firm matches. Part of the rows lack a size; the others show once, few, many or a class for expanded clones.

V gene	clone size	J gene	D gene	CDR3 DNA	CDR3 protein
TRBV18	NA	TRBJ2-7	TRBD1	TGTGCCAGCTCACGGGGGGCTCGGACAGGGGGATGGGAGCAGTACTTC	CASSRGARTGGWEQYF
TRBV2	few	TRBJ2-1	NA	TGTGCCAGCAGTGGAGGGGGGGTCGTAGTTGAGCAGTTCTTC	CASSGGGVVVEQFF
TRBV6-6	NA	TRBJ2-3	TRBD2	TGTGCCAGCAGGTCTAGCGGGGGGGCCGGCACAGATACGCAGTATTTT	CASRSSGGAGTDTQYF
TRBV2	NA	TRBJ2-1	NA	TGTGCCAGCAGTGTAACATGGTTCTACAATGAGCAGTTCTTC	CASSVTWFYNEQFF
TRBV11-2	once	TRBJ2-7	TRBD1	TGTGCCAGCAGACGACAGGGGGCTCGGGACTGGCGCGAGCAGTACTTC	CASRRQGARDWREQYF
TRBV10-3	NA	TRBJ1-5	NA	TGTGCCATTAGTGTTGGGAGACAGGCGGACAATCAGCCCCAGCATTTT	CAISVGRQADNQPQHF
TRBV2	NA	TRBJ1-1	NA	TGTGCCAGCAGTGACCCTCTGACAGGCCAGGGCACTGAAGCTTTCTTT	CASSDPLTGQGTEAFF
TRBV7-3	NA	TRBJ1-2	TRBD1	TGTGCCAGCAGCTTAAATGGCGACAGGGTGCGGGGTGGCTACACCTTC	CASSLNGDRVRGGYTF
TRBV11-1	NA	TRBJ2-7	TRBD1	TGTGCCAGCAGCTACGAGACAGGGTCGAGCGAGCAGTACTTC	CASSYETGSSEQYF
TRBV5-1	NA	TRBJ2-5	NA	TGCGCCAGCAGCGCGGGGGACAGGGAGACCCAGTACTTC	CASSAGDRETQYF
TRBV27	NA	TRBJ1-1	NA	TGTGCCAGCAGTTTAAAACCCCCCCGGGTCCCTGAAGCTTTCTTT	CASSLKPPRVPEAFF
TRBV27	NA	TRBJ1-6	TRBD1	TGTGCCAGCAAGACAGGGGGCAGGGGGTCACCCCTCCACTTT	CASKTGGRGSPLHF
TRBV7-8	NA	TRBJ1-2	NA	TGTGCCAGCAGCTTAGAGTCGGTCTCGTATGGCTACACCTTC	CASSLESVSYGYTF
TRBV6-1	few	TRBJ2-1	NA	TGTGCCAGCATCCCATGGCGGTCTGGAGTGAATGAGCAGTTCTTC	CASIPWRSGVNEQFF
TRBV7-8	NA	TRBJ1-1	TRBD1	TGTGCCAGCAGCCCGTTTTCCCGGGACAGTGAAGCTTTCTTT	CASSPFSRDSEAFF
TRBV19	NA	TRBJ1-1	NA	TGTGCCAGTAGTATAGGGCGGCAGGGTAACACTGAAGCTTTCTTT	CASSIGRQGNTEAFF
TRBV6-5	NA	TRBJ2-7	NA	TGTGCCACCAGAAGCGGACCCGGCTACGAGCAGTACTTC	CATRSGPGYEQYF
TRBV2	NA	TRBJ1-1	TRBD1	TGTGCCAGCAGTGAAGGGGGGGACAGCTATGCTTTCTTT	CASSEGGDSYAFF
TRBV30	few	TRBJ1-4	NA	TGTGCCTGGACGACAGCACCTAATGAAAAACTGTTTTTT	CAWTTAPNEKLFF
TRBV11-1	NA	TRBJ2-2	TRBD2	TGTGCCAGCAGCTTACTGCGGGGGGCGAACACCGGGGAGCTGTTTTTT	CASSLLRGANTGELFF
TRBV5-4	NA	TRBJ2-2	TRBD2	TGTGCCAGCAGCGAGCCGGGAGGTAGGGCGGTCACCGGGGAGCTGTTTTTT	CASSEPGGRAVTGELFF
TRBV9	once	TRBJ1-3	NA	TGTGCCAGCAGCGTAGTCGGGGGGGCGGCTGGAAACACCATATATTTT	CASSVVGGAAGNTIYF
TRBV2	NA	TRBJ1-5	NA	TGTGCCAGCAGTGAAGTTTCCGGGGGTTACAATCAGCCCCAGCATTTT	CASSEVSGGYNQPQHF
TRBV2	NA	TRBJ2-5	NA	TGTGCCAGCAGATACAGGGTCCGCCGCCAAGAGACCCAGTACTTC	CASRYRVRRQETQYF
TRBV4-1	NA	TRBJ2-3	TRBD2	TGCGCCAGCAGCCAAGCTATAGGGGGGTCGGGGGGGGCCGCAGATACGCAGTATTTT	CASSQAIGGSGGAADTQYF
TRBV28	once	TRBJ2-7	NA	TGTGCCAGCAGTACGACAGCCTACGAGCAGTACTTC	CASSTTAYEQYF
TRBV4-2	NA	TRBJ1-5	NA	TGTGCCAGCAGCCATAGCCCCTTGAGCAATCAGCCCCAGCATTTT	CASSHSPLSNQPQHF